Below are 5 T cell receptor beta chains sequenced from a single sample in a study of blood T cell repertoires in COVID-19. The data were produced by immunoSEQ multiplex PCR, yet TCRdb's version contains in-frame clones alone and is incomplete. There are a few hundred thousand clones in the sample; over 80% occur only once, and 3.7% lies in the top ten. Sequenced material: peripheral blood. The origin of the receptors is a middle-aged woman with acute or convalescent COVID-19.

The chain joins TRBV13 to TRBJ1-2, with a weak D call TRBD1 (5 bases). V was trimmed by 5 bases and J by 8 bases, leaving 15 bases between them. The CDR3 contains 13 residues. Germline assignment: CDR1 PRHDT and CDR2 FYEKMQ (reference sequence). CDR3 region: CASSAGQGGGYTF. Written as DNA, the CDR3 is TGTGCCAGCAGCGCCGGGCAGGGTGGGGGCTACACCTTC.

V usage is TRBV11-3 and J usage is TRBJ2-2; 7 nucleotides agree with TRBD1. Germline V gene data show CDR1 as SGHNT and CDR2 as YENEEA. Trimming took 6 bases from V and 1 from J; bases not matched to a gene: 8. The CDR3 is 16 amino acids. CDR3 region: CASRSTGDRNTGELFF. The CDR3 DNA sequence: TGTGCCAGCAGGTCAACAGGGGATAGGAACACCGGGGAGCTGTTTTTT.

V and J are TRBV7-9 and TRBJ1-5; the D gene is possibly TRBD1 (5 bases). The CDR3 length is 15 residues. Trimming took 4 bases from V and 9 from J, leaving 19 bases between them. Germline CDR1 and CDR2: SEHNR and FQNEAQ (reference sequence). DNA for the CDR3: TGTGCCAGCAGCTCGGGGGGTGAATCCGGTCGGCCCCAGCATTTT. Its protein product is CASSSGGESGRPQHF.

The V gene is TRBV6-5, the J gene TRBJ1-1; TRBD1 is a possible D gene (6 bases). This CDR3 is 14 amino acids long. Germline V gene data show CDR1 as MNHEY and CDR2 as SVGAGI. The V end was cut by 0 bases, the J end by 4 bases, with 9 bases between. In nucleotides, the CDR3 is TGTGCCAGCAGTTACTCCATCAGGGGCACTGAAGCTTTCTTT. It translates to CASSYSIRGTEAFF.

In its sample, this clone was seen once. V usage is TRBV5-6 and J usage is TRBJ1-5; D remains unclear. Germline lookup yields CDR1 SGHDT and CDR2 YYEEEE. The CDR3 covers 12 residues. The germline V and J ends were trimmed by 4 bases and 7 bases, with 9 bases remaining between them. The CDR3 coding sequence is TGTGCCAGCAGCCGAGGAGGGCAGCCCCAGCATTTT. Translating gives CASSRGGQPQHF.